This entry lists 2 T cell receptor beta chains sequenced from one sample in a study of cytomegalovirus exposure and HLA in healthy donors. Both 60 Vbeta primers and 13 Jbeta primers went into the PCR. Assay used: immunoSEQ multiplex PCR; TCRdb lists only in-frame clones, some missing. Here the sample spans around 110,000 clones, 80% to 85% being singletons. Sequencing input: PBMCs. The receptors here all came from a woman aged 25 to 39 in good health and CMV-seronegative.

This sequence joins TRBV6-6 and TRBJ2-7, with 8 positions matching TRBD1. Germline CDR1 reads MNHNY; CDR2 reads SVGAGI (reference sequence). CDR3 length equals 14 residues. The V gene end was trimmed by 2 bases and the J gene end by 5 bases; junction bases not matched to a gene: 5. The CDR3 sequence: CASSYPDRVHEQYF. The CDR3 nucleotides are TGTGCCAGCAGTTACCCGGACAGGGTCCACGAGCAGTACTTC.

The J gene is TRBJ2-3, the V gene TRBV5-6; 8 nucleotides align to TRBD2. The CDR3 loop spans 15 amino acids. Germline V gene data show CDR1 as SGHDT and CDR2 as YYEEEE. V shed 3 bases, J shed 4 bases, and the junction held 7 bases outside the gene matches. The CDR3 here is CASSSGTSESDTQYF. In DNA form, the CDR3 reads TGTGCCAGCAGCTCCGGGACTAGTGAGTCAGATACGCAGTATTTT.